This passage covers 5 T cell receptor beta chains from one sample sequenced in a study of T cell responses to AZD1222 COVID-19 vaccine. Method: immunoSEQ multiplex PCR; TCRdb's copy keeps in-frame clones and lacks some. The table includes some 85,000 clones, about 90% detected once. The sequencing used peripheral blood, collected on day 0 of AZD1222 vaccination. These receptors were obtained from an adult in good health.

This clone was recorded a few times. The chain employs TRBV9 and TRBJ2-5; 7 bases are a match to TRBD2. Germline trimming cut 3 bases from V and 5 bases from J; bases unmatched to any gene: 1. Germline CDR1 reads SGDLS; CDR2 reads YYNGEE. This CDR3 is 12 amino acids long. As DNA, the CDR3 is TGTGCCAGCAGCGGGGAGGGGGAGACCCAGTACTTC. Its translation is CASSGEGETQYF.

V gene TRBV28 combines with J gene TRBJ1-2; a possible D gene is TRBD1 (5 bases). Trimming left V 5 bases short and J 12 bases short, with 22 bases between. This CDR3 region has 14 residues. CDR1 is MDHEN, CDR2 SYDVKM, per germline. CDR3: CASSPPTASFSNTF. Here the CDR3 DNA reads TGTGCCAGCAGTCCCCCGACAGCGAGTTTTAGCAACACCTTC.

This chain links TRBV2 with TRBJ1-1; TRBD1 is a possible D gene (5 bases). The germline V gene has CDR1 SNHLY and CDR2 FYNNEI. The CDR3 contains 13 residues. Between the trimmed V and J ends, which lost 4 bases and 7 bases, there was a span of 13 bases. CDR3 in amino acids: CASSGGRDLEAFF. The CDR3 DNA follows: TGTGCCAGCAGTGGGGGCAGGGACCTTGAAGCTTTCTTT.

The chain carries TRBV7-9 and TRBJ2-3, with TRBD1 as a possible D gene (6 bases). CDR3 size: 16 residues. Per the germline V gene, CDR1 is SEHNR and CDR2 is FQNEAQ (reference sequence). V was pared by 1 base and J by 3 bases, with 14 bases between. The CDR3 protein is CASSLGRTADTDTQYF. The CDR3 bases are TGTGCCAGCAGCTTAGGGCGGACAGCGGATACAGATACGCAGTATTTT.

This chain links TRBV19 with TRBJ1-5; possibly TRBD1 for D (5 bases). The CDR3 has 14 residues. The V gene lost 5 bases and the J gene lost 7 bases, with 15 bases spanning the gap. CDR1 and CDR2 (germline): LNHDA, SQIVND (reference sequence). As DNA, the CDR3 is TGTGCCAGTAGTGGACCGGGGACTGGCCAGCCCCAGCATTTT. Protein: CASSGPGTGQPQHF.